In its sample, the clone carrying this T cell receptor (beta chain) was seen once. These data belong to a study of blood T cell repertoires in COVID-19. Study-wide background: Sites across the United States, Italy and Spain contributed samples from acute and convalescent COVID-19.

Per the original methods: From reference gene primer amplification, estimates of nucleated cell counts were derived. Profiling relied on immunoSEQ multiplex PCR, and the TCRdb table lists in-frame clones only, not all of them. That table supplies the V and J calls and clone size; D and trimming were determined from the DNA. Of more than 200,000 clones in the sample, more than 75% were seen once. The CDR3 contains 16 residues. Germline V lookup: CDR1 SGHKS, CDR2 YYEKEE (reference sequence). The ends were cut back, 0 bases at V and 1 base at J, with 12 bases in the middle. Recovered participants had two consecutive negative NP/OP PCR tests, healthcare professional clearance, or symptom resolution.

This chain joins TRBV5-5 and TRBJ2-3; D might be TRBD1 (6 bases). The source of this sequence is a woman in her fifties or sixties who had recovered from COVID-19. The sample comprised PBMCs or T cells enriched from blood (not recorded which). CDR3 nucleotides: TGTGCCAGCAGCTTGGTAACAGGGTATGGCACAGATACGCAGTATTTT. Amino acid sequence: CASSLVTGYGTDTQYF.